This T cell receptor beta chain originates from a study of molecular identifiers for immune sequencing clone quantification. For the study at large: Split five ways in replicates, RNA from about 20,000 or 100,000 naive CD8 cells had four portions sequenced. Whole-study results and caveats: The sizes of highly expanded clones could be underestimated when identical TCR molecules share a barcode.

TCRdb recomputed calls from the PCR reads with MiXCR, one row per CDR3 protein. Of over 85,000 distinct CDR3 sequences in the sample, about 35% are singletons; the top ten hold around a tenth. The CDR3 is made up of 16 amino acids. J was trimmed by 6 bases and V by 1 base; bases with no gene match: 8. Germline V gene sequence: CDR1 SEHNR, CDR2 FQNEAQ (reference sequence). This clonotype was picked up one time. What it binds is not known. This TCR came from a human donor in good health. Some libraries in this study had Jurkat cell RNA spiked in. The chain couples TRBV7-9 to TRBJ2-1; 8 positions agree with TRBD2. The sample taken for sequencing was naive CD8+ T cells from blood, with Jurkat cell RNA spiked in. As for subset: FACS-sorted CD8+CD4-CCR7+CD45RA+ naive T cells. The CDR3 reads CASSLVPSGPFNEQFF. The CDR3 DNA is TGTGCCAGCAGCTTAGTTCCTAGCGGGCCCTTCAATGAGCAGTTCTTC.